Below are 6 T cell receptor beta chains sequenced from a single sample in a study of CD8 T cells in acute hepatitis C reinfection. The study, taken as a whole, reports: Preferential TRBV04 and TRBV06 usage appeared in all groups and was not explained by the naive pool.

Measured with immunoSEQ multiplex PCR; TCRdb has only the in-frame clones, and not every one. The sample lists around 1,300 clones, roughly half occurring once. Time point given: acute HCV infection, within 168 days of estimated infection date. The hepatitis C virus-specific receptor repertoire was characterized directly ex vivo, with no prior expansion in culture. Sequenced material: HCV NS3-1073 tetramer-sorted CD8+ T cells from PBMCs, taken during acute infection. The receptor source for this set is a woman aged 18-29 years who spontaneously cleared hepatitis C infection.

As regards this clone: At one end the junction does not follow the germline gene, possibly because of a read error. This chain links TRBV28 with TRBJ2-1; 7 positions match TRBD1. The CDR3 is 15 residues long. From germline, CDR1 is MDHEN and CDR2 SYDVKM. The CDR3 loop is CASSPGTASSNEQFF. CDR3 bases: TGTGCCAGCAGTCCCGGGACAGCCTCCTCCAATGAGCAGTTCTTC.

The rearrangement uses TRBV27 and TRBJ1-2, with D unresolved. V shed 5 bases and J shed 3 bases, with 19 bases lying between them. This CDR3 is 16 amino acids long. The germline V gene encodes CDR1 MNHEY and CDR2 SMNVEV (reference sequence). CDR3 protein: CASSPPNLDGDYGYTF. The CDR3 nucleotides read TGTGCCAGCAGTCCCCCAAACCTAGACGGGGACTATGGCTACACCTTC.

The V gene is TRBV4-2, the J gene TRBJ2-7; D is unresolved. This CDR3 contains 14 residues. The germline V gene has CDR1 LGHNA and CDR2 YNFKEQ. The V gene lost 0 bases and the J gene lost 2 bases, with 8 bases spanning the gap. The CDR3 is CASSQEWPTYEQYF. Written as DNA, the CDR3 is TGTGCCAGCAGCCAAGAGTGGCCGACCTACGAGCAGTACTTC.

The chain has TRBV6-5 and TRBJ2-7; no clear D. Deletions cut 5 bases from V and 4 bases from J, with 6 bases between. Germline CDR1 reads MNHEY; CDR2 reads SVGAGI. The CDR3 sequence is 11 residues long. In DNA form, the CDR3 reads TGTGCCAGCAGTACCCAGTACGAGCAGTACTTC. This translates into CASSTQYEQYF.

The chain links TRBV29-1 to TRBJ1-4; D call uncertain. There are 14 residues in the CDR3. The germline V gene has CDR1 SQVTM and CDR2 ANQGSEA. V lost 4 bases and J lost 6, with 15 bases in between. In DNA, the CDR3 is TGCAGCGTTGTCCTTGTCGGACGGGATGAAAAACTGTTTTTT. Translation: CSVVLVGRDEKLFF. Drawing the rest from reference TRBV29-1 and TRBJ1-4, the complete variable domain is SAVISQKPSRDICQRGTSLTIQCQVDSQVTMMFWYRQQPGQSLTLIATANQGSEATYESGFVIDKFPISRPNLTFSTLTVSNMSPEDSSIYLCSVVLVGRDEKLFFGSGTQLSVL.

This clone was counted between two and nine times. Written as DNA, the CDR3 is TGTGCCAGCAGTTCCGCGGCAGGGACATATATGAACACTGAAGCTTTCTTT. It yields the protein CASSSAAGTYMNTEAFF. The chain is built from TRBV27 and TRBJ1-1, with D perhaps TRBD1 (6 bases). The CDR3 is 17 amino acids. Trimming left V 4 bases short and J 0 bases short, with 18 bases between. Germline CDR1 and CDR2: MNHEY and SMNVEV (reference sequence).